The TCR beta chain described here comes from a study of T cells after yellow fever vaccination. General study findings and limits: Post-booster repertoires again held most primary-vaccination clones (96% CD4, approximately 90% CD8). A weaker but faster secondary response was observed, peaking on day 5 versus 15.

V was clipped by 4 bases and J by 3 bases, with 10 bases between them. Germline V gene data show CDR1 as SGHDT and CDR2 as YYEEEE. This CDR3 spans 13 amino acids. TCRdb itself ran the 5' RACE reads through MiXCR, one entry per CDR3 protein. Among some 600,000 distinct CDR3 sequences listed, roughly 17% were seen once. A word on this clonotype: Its specificity is not known.

The source is a man between 18 and 35 years old who received the YFV17D yellow fever vaccine. The J gene is TRBJ2-5, the V gene TRBV5-6; D unclear. Source: PBMCs, taken 5 days after the first yellow fever vaccination. The CDR3 region is CASSPLIEETQYF. CDR3 coding DNA: TGTGCCAGCAGCCCCTTAATAGAAGAGACCCAGTACTTC.